The 24 T cell receptor beta chains in this list originate from one sample, sequenced in a study of blood T cell repertoires in COVID-19. The protocol was immunoSEQ multiplex PCR, while the TCRdb copy is restricted to in-frame clones and leaves out a portion. The sample includes around 240,000 clones, about 82% of them seen just once. Sample: PBMCs or T cells enriched from blood (not recorded which). Receptor source: a woman in her 50s who had recovered from COVID-19.

This rearrangement joins TRBV7-3 to TRBJ2-3; 8 nucleotides align to TRBD2. V lost 0 bases to trimming and J lost 6 bases; unmatched junction nucleotides: 11. The CDR3 is made up of 17 amino acids. Germline CDR1 reads SGHTA; CDR2 reads FQGTGA. Here the CDR3 reads CASSLTSAGGRYDTQYF. CDR3 bases: TGTGCCAGCAGCTTAACGTCGGCGGGAGGTCGGTACGATACGCAGTATTTT.

The chain combines TRBV27 with TRBJ2-7, with D perhaps matching TRBD1 (6 bases). The CDR3 loop spans 18 amino acids. V lost 10 bases and J 4 bases, leaving 32 bases between the germline ends. Germline V gives CDR1 MNHEY, CDR2 SMNVEV (reference sequence). The CDR3 nucleotides are TGTGCCAACCAACTTAAAACACGGGACAAAGGGTTCAGGTACGAGCAGTACTTC. This translates into CANQLKTRDKGFRYEQYF.

The V and J genes are TRBV5-1 and TRBJ1-2, with D tentatively TRBD1 (5 bases). The CDR3 is 15 residues long. Trimming pared 0 bases from V and 2 bases from J, leaving 11 bases between. The germline V gene has CDR1 SGHRS and CDR2 YFSETQ. The CDR3 nucleotides read TGCGCCAGCAGCTTGGCTGGCAGGGTGAACTATGGCTACACCTTC. It is translated as CASSLAGRVNYGYTF.

The rearrangement joins TRBV19 to TRBJ2-7, with 8 bases identical to TRBD2. The CDR3 covers 16 residues. The junction had 10 bases not matched to a gene; V was cut back by 4 bases and J by 2 bases. CDR1 and CDR2 (germline): LNHDA, SQIVND (reference sequence). CDR3 in amino acids: CASSTDSSGRPYEQYF. As DNA, the CDR3 is TGTGCCAGTAGTACAGACTCTAGCGGGCGTCCCTACGAGCAGTACTTC.

This sequence joins TRBV30 and TRBJ1-6; D unclear. The length of the CDR3 is 17 residues. The germline gives CDR1 GTSNPN, CDR2 SVGIG (reference sequence). The ends were cut back, 0 bases at V and 3 bases at J, with 15 bases in the middle. In nucleotides, the CDR3 is TGTGCCTGGAGTGTAAATGTCTTGAGTAGCTATAATTCACCCCTCCACTTT. Translated, it gives CAWSVNVLSSYNSPLHF.

The gene calls are TRBV14 and TRBJ2-7; 11 nucleotides align to TRBD2. J gave up 2 bases and V 1 base, and 7 bases lay outside the gene matches. Per germline, CDR1 SGHDN and CDR2 FVKESK. The CDR3 is 17 amino acids. The CDR3 sequence is CASSQGLTSGRAYEQYF. The CDR3 DNA sequence: TGTGCCAGCAGCCAAGGGCTCACTAGCGGGAGAGCCTACGAGCAGTACTTC.

The DNA of the CDR3 is TGTGCCAGCAGTTTGTCGGGGGAGCGAGGCTACACCTTC. Protein sequence: CASSLSGERGYTF. V is TRBV12-3 or TRBV12-4 and J is TRBJ1-2; TRBD1 is a possible D gene (5 bases). The CDR3 contains 13 residues. Between the trimmed V and J ends, which lost 3 bases and 8 bases, there was a span of 13 bases.

This clone was seen a single time. The gene calls are TRBV5-1 and TRBJ1-5, with 9 positions matching TRBD1. The J segment lost 4 bases and the V segment lost 4 bases, leaving 6 bases of the junction unmatched. The CDR3 length is 15 residues. Germline CDR1 and CDR2: SGHRS and YFSETQ. The CDR3 spells CASSRTGGENQPQHF. The DNA for the CDR3 is TGCGCCAGCAGCCGCACAGGGGGCGAGAATCAGCCCCAGCATTTT.

About this clone: One end of the junction does not line up with germline, which may come from a read error. The V gene is TRBV7-7, the J gene TRBJ1-1, with a possible D match to TRBD1 (5 bases). The germline V gene encodes CDR1 SSHAT and CDR2 FNYEAQ (reference sequence). This CDR3 comprises 13 residues. Here the CDR3 reads CASSLGPGYEAFF. The DNA of the CDR3 is TGTGCTAGCAGCTTAGGACCAGGGTATGAAGCTTTCTTT.

The rearrangement joins TRBV5-1 to TRBJ1-1; D gene unclear. The CDR3 covers 13 residues. Germline lookup yields CDR1 SGHRS and CDR2 YFSETQ. Trimming took 6 bases from V and 3 from J, leaving 12 bases between them. Here the CDR3 reads CASTKDSHTEAFF. CDR3 nucleotide sequence: TGCGCCAGCACCAAGGACTCTCACACTGAAGCTTTCTTT.

V is TRBV5-1 and J is TRBJ2-1, with a tentative D call TRBD1 (6 bases). The CDR3 spans 14 residues. Germline-derived CDR1 and CDR2 are SGHRS and YFSETQ. V lost 0 bases and J 5 bases, leaving 9 bases between the germline ends. Here the CDR3 reads CASSLAGVDNEQFF. CDR3 nucleotide sequence: TGCGCCAGCAGCTTGGCAGGGGTGGACAATGAGCAGTTCTTC.

V is TRBV2 and J is TRBJ2-2, with TRBD1 matching 9 bases. Germline V gives CDR1 SNHLY, CDR2 FYNNEI. J lost 0 bases, V lost 5 bases, and 1 base had no gene match. This CDR3 contains 15 residues. DNA of the CDR3: TGTGCCAGCAGTCGGGACAGGGCGAACACCGGGGAGCTGTTTTTT. It yields the protein CASSRDRANTGELFF.

This chain joins TRBV5-1 and TRBJ1-2; no firm D call. There are 14 residues in the CDR3. The V gene lost 0 bases and the J gene lost 1 base, with 7 bases spanning the gap. CDR1 and CDR2 (germline): SGHRS, YFSETQ. CDR3 in amino acids: CASSLADINYGYTF. For the CDR3, the DNA is TGCGCCAGCAGCTTGGCAGATATTAACTATGGCTACACCTTC.

This clone was observed a handful of times. The CDR3 DNA reads TGTGCCAGCAGCCATTCTGCGCCTCTCGGGGGCTACACCTTC. This encodes CASSHSAPLGGYTF. This sequence joins TRBV3-1 (or the pseudogene TRBV3-2) and TRBJ1-2, with D uncertain. The germline V and J ends were trimmed by 3 bases and 8 bases, with 16 bases remaining between them. The CDR3 consists of 14 residues. Germline V CDR1 and CDR2: LGHDT, YNNKEL (reference sequence).

The chain employs TRBV27 and TRBJ2-1; TRBD1 agrees at 9 bases. The CDR3 is 13 residues long. Unmatched junction bases numbered 12, after V lost 6 bases and J lost 15 bases. Germline lookup yields CDR1 MNHEY and CDR2 SMNVEV (reference sequence). This CDR3 is CASSRDRDGVGFF. The CDR3 DNA reads TGTGCCAGCAGCCGGGACAGGGATGGGGTTGGGTTCTTC.

This clone appeared a few times. J is TRBJ1-5 and V is TRBV6-5; no reliable D call. The CDR3 totals 15 residues. V lost 5 bases, J lost 1 base, and 12 bases lay in between. Per germline, CDR1 MNHEY and CDR2 SVGAGI. The DNA for the CDR3 is TGTGCCAGCAGTCCATCTCCGGGAAGCAATCAGCCCCAGCATTTT. Its protein product is CASSPSPGSNQPQHF.

The J gene is TRBJ1-2, the V gene TRBV15; unclear D gene. There are 13 residues in the CDR3. Germline V gives CDR1 LNHNV, CDR2 YYDKDF (reference sequence). The V gene lost 5 bases and the J gene lost 3 bases, with 10 bases spanning the gap. The CDR3 coding sequence is TGTGCCACCAGCCCTGGGCCTGACTATGGCTACACCTTC. Amino acid sequence: CATSPGPDYGYTF.

This clone turned up a few times. This chain links TRBV7-8 with TRBJ1-2, with 10 bases identical to TRBD1. The CDR3 has 14 residues. V lost 1 base, J lost 8 bases, and 4 bases stayed unmatched. The germline gives CDR1 SGHVS, CDR2 FQNEAQ. The CDR3 region is CASSLVGQGIGYTF. The DNA for the CDR3 is TGTGCCAGCAGCTTAGTGGGACAGGGGATCGGCTACACCTTC.

This chain uses TRBV6-5 with TRBJ1-2; D unresolved. Germline lookup yields CDR1 MNHEY and CDR2 SVGAGI. Trimming took 6 bases from V and 8 from J, leaving 19 bases between them. CDR3 size: 14 residues. CDR3 sequence reads: CASSYSLINSGYTF. In nucleotides, the CDR3 is TGTGCCAGCAGCTACAGCCTCATCAATTCCGGCTACACCTTC.

The CDR3 reads CASSLEGGADGYTF. The CDR3 DNA sequence: TGTGCCAGCAGCTTAGAAGGGGGCGCTGATGGCTACACCTTC. V gene TRBV11-3 combines with J gene TRBJ1-2; TRBD1 agrees at 7 bases. The trim removed 0 bases at V and 6 bases at J, leaving 4 bases unmatched. The length of the CDR3 is 14 residues. Per germline, CDR1 SGHNT and CDR2 YENEEA.

The table lists this clone with a count of one. The gene calls are TRBV10-1 and TRBJ2-1; maybe TRBD2 (6 bases). The CDR3 has 15 amino acids. The germline V gene encodes CDR1 WNHNN and CDR2 SYGVQD (reference sequence). Trimming cost V 0 bases and J 8 bases, with 14 bases left between them. CDR3 nucleotides: TGCGCCAGCAGTGAGTCCAGCGCGGGGTTGGATGAGCAGTTCTTC. Amino acids: CASSESSAGLDEQFF.

V gene TRBV2 combines with J gene TRBJ1-2; D might be TRBD1 (5 bases). Germline CDR1 is SNHLY and CDR2 is FYNNEI. The CDR3 length is 13 residues. Deletions cut 4 bases from V and 2 bases from J, with 8 bases between. DNA of the CDR3: TGTGCCAGCAGTGTGTCAGGGAACTATGGCTACACCTTC. Translated: CASSVSGNYGYTF.

The chain combines TRBV5-1 with TRBJ1-4; 9 bases align to TRBD1. With 4 bases clipped from V and 8 bases from J, the junction kept 9 bases outside the gene matches. Per the germline V gene, CDR1 is SGHRS and CDR2 is YFSETQ. CDR3 length: 15 amino acids. CDR3 nucleotide sequence: TGCGCCAGCAGCCCTGGACAGGGGCGCTACGAAAAACTGTTTTTT. Translated: CASSPGQGRYEKLFF.

The chain links TRBV7-2 to TRBJ2-7; 9 nucleotides match TRBD1. Germline CDR1 SGHTA, CDR2 FQGNSA. The V segment lost 5 bases and the J segment 0 bases; nucleotides outside the gene matches: 8. The CDR3 loop spans 16 amino acids. The CDR3 bases are TGTGCCAGCAGCACAAGAACAGGGGGCAACTCCTACGAGCAGTACTTC. It is translated as CASSTRTGGNSYEQYF.